This entry describes one TCR beta chain. No cognate antigen has been identified for it. There are no base qualities to consult, and no much larger clone falls within one base. The data belong to a study of blood T cells in healthy people across ages (dated by TCRdb to between 2014 and 2016). Background on the whole study: In model experiments, roughly one uniquely barcoded TCR beta cDNA molecule per two T cells was captured by template switching. To avoid experimental bias, donors of different ages were distributed randomly across sequencing lanes. Four age groups were formed from the donors: young (average about 15 years), middle-aged (around 37), aged (approximately 60) and long-lived (less than 85). For two donors (one aged 18 to 30 and one aged 80 or older), the study analyzed two additional independent replicas of 1 million unique cDNA reads from the same blood draw. The study measured age-related changes in TCR beta repertoire diversity using deep sequencing normalized with unique cDNA molecular identifiers. What the study reported, not specific to this receptor: Conclusive comparison of naive and antigen-experienced compartments was prevented by the profiling of bulk unsorted PBMCs. The long-lived group showed more naive CD4+ T cells, fewer expanded clones and increased TCR diversity than the aged group, suggesting age selection. Estimates of total diversity based on one million sequenced T cells were regarded as lower bounds and as underestimates. The percentage of naive T cells measured by flow cytometry correlated strongly with observed TCR beta diversity. Because the CMV infection status of the donors was unknown, age-related changes in expanded clonotypes may potentially have been confounded. Observed TCR beta diversity per million T cells fell roughly linearly with age, and a significant reduction was already apparent by age around 40.

Systemically healthy Caucasian individuals from Russia, 35 to 50 in total and aged roughly 6 to 95 years, were included as donors. Each donor gave 8 to 10 milliliters of peripheral blood, drawn into EDTA-treated Vacutainer tubes. Ficoll-Paque density-gradient centrifugation was used to isolate PBMCs, with at least 6 million per sample. Total RNA, at least 6 micrograms per sample, was extracted from PBMCs with Trizol reagent. For every donor, flow cytometry on a PBMC aliquot measured the percentage of naive CD45RAhigh/CD27high T cells. Libraries were constructed by 5' RACE. The sequencing machine was an Illumina HiSeq 2500. A second PCR of about 6 to 11 cycles was run with a J-beta primer mix and a sample-barcoded 5' primer. Each TCR beta cDNA molecule received a unique molecular identifier from a template-switch 5' adaptor carrying 12 random nucleotides. At least 3 million CDR3-containing paired-end reads were obtained from each sample. First-strand cDNA was synthesized from all RNA with the Mint cDNA synthesis kit, primed by a TRBC-specific oligonucleotide. After uracil-DNA glycosylase treatment, a first 18-cycle PCR used universal primers M1SS and BC2_uni_R on all cDNA. The source study handled its data this way. For normalization, 1 million high-quality reads were randomly selected from each sample, with every read carrying a distinct molecular identifier. Instead of being binned into consensus sequences, reads with shared molecular identifiers were discarded. MiTCR, run with a Q25 quality threshold and the strictest error-elimination algorithm, handled CDR3 identification, clonotype clustering and error correction. Lower-bound total TCR beta diversity was estimated with a nonparametric unseen species model using Euler transformation. The raw public data were reprocessed by TCRdb itself: fastp quality trimming at Q25, MiXCR clonotype calling, in-frame beta chains only. A single entry per CDR3 protein holds the most common genes and DNA from its merged rows. None of the V and J calls come from the authors' own analysis; TCRdb made them. The table for this sample lists over 600,000 distinct CDR3 sequences; 56% of them were counted only once. The ten largest clonotypes hold 20% to 30% of the sample.

The sequenced sample was blood. This clonotype was sampled from a man aged 35-49 years in good health.

The CDR3 amino acid sequence is: CSVDTGGGYNEQFF. The sequence in DNA is TGCAGCGTTGATACAGGGGGGGGTTACAATGAGCAGTTCTTC. Recombination linked TRBV29-1 to TRBJ2-1; possibly the D gene is TRBD1, per 8 matching bases. From the cysteine up to the phenylalanine, the CDR3 has a length of 14 residues. The CDR3 DNA has 42 bases and is translated from base 1. CDR1 and CDR2, per the germline V gene, are SQVTM and ANQGSEA. The germline ends are 13 bases apart after V is trimmed by 3 bases and J by 4 bases.